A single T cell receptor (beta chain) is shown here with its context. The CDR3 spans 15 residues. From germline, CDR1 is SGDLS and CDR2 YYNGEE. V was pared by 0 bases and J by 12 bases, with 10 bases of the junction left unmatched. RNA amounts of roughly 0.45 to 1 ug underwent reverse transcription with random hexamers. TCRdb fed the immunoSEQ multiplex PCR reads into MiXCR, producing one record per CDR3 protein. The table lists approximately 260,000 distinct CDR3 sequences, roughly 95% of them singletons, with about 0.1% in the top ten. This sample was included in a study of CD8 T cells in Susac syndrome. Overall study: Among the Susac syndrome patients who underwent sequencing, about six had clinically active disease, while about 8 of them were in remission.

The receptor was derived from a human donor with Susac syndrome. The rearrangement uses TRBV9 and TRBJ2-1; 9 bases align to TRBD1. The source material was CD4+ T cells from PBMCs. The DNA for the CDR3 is TGTGCCAGCAGCGTAGTTGGGACAGGGAAGACTGGGCAGTTCTTC. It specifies CASSVVGTGKTGQFF.